The T cell receptor beta chain under discussion was sequenced for a study of T cells in Graves' hyperthyroidism and ophthalmopathy. Amplification targeted TCR beta CDR3 regions from RNA transcripts. The HTBI primer set served for first-round RT-PCR of the TCR CDR3. TCRdb ran MiXCR on the multiplex PCR reads and lists one entry per CDR3 protein. This sample yields approximately 590,000 distinct CDR3 sequences, of which around a sixth are seen a single time; less than 9.5% belongs to the top ten. Source material for PBMCs was around 10 ml fresh peripheral blood. This clonotype was observed many times. An end of the junction differs from the germline gene, which may be a read error. Germline V gene sequence: CDR1 DFQATT, CDR2 SNEGSKA (reference sequence). This CDR3 has 14 amino acids.

Sequenced material: blood. The receptor was derived from a woman aged 25 to 39 with Graves' hyperthyroidism. The J gene is TRBJ2-3, the V gene TRBV20-1, with TRBD2 matching over 8 bases. The CDR3 reads CSAGEAGATDTQYF. The CDR3 nucleotides read TGCAGTGCTGGAGAAGCGGGAGCGACAGATACGCAGTATTTT.